The T cell receptor (beta chain) under discussion was sequenced for a study of blood T cell repertoires in COVID-19. Across the whole study: Sites in the United States, Italy and Spain provided acute and convalescent COVID-19 samples. The analysed material was cDNA or gDNA that came from T cells, B-cell-depleted T cells, or PBMCs.

Study processing details: Reference gene primer amplification gave estimated nucleated cell counts. Method: immunoSEQ multiplex PCR; TCRdb's copy keeps in-frame clones and lacks some. The D gene and trimming were derived from the DNA, and the V and J assignments and clone size from that table. Among 150,000 or so clones listed, around nine tenths were seen once. Seattle patient enrollment occurred during active infection, with longitudinal follow-up thereafter. The TCR comes from a man between 60 and 75 years old with COVID-19, enrolled during active disease. Sample: peripheral blood.

CDR3 amino acids: CASTSRRGVETQYF. CDR3 DNA sequence: TGTGCCAGCACCTCCCGCAGGGGTGTGGAGACCCAGTACTTC. The J gene is TRBJ2-5, the V gene TRBV7-2; TRBD1 might be the D (6 bases). The CDR3 contains 14 residues. Trimming removed 7 bases from V and 5 bases from J, with 17 bases in between. Germline V CDR1 and CDR2: SGHTA, FQGNSA. The entire variable domain, with the rest obtained from reference TRBV7-2 and TRBJ2-5, is as follows: GAGVSQSPSNKVTEKGKDVELRCDPISGHTALYWYRQSLGQGLEFLIYFQGNSAPDKSGLPSDRFSAERTGGSVSTLTIQRTQQEDSAVYLCASTSRRGVETQYFGPGTRLLVL.